This T cell receptor (beta chain) was recorded in a study of shared clonotypes between healthy human individuals. TCRdb's table, derived via immunoSEQ multiplex PCR, lists solely in-frame clones and lacks some. The table shows approximately 340,000 clones, with approximately 79% occurring only once. The sample comprised memory CD4+ T cells sorted from blood. As for subset: CD45RA-negative fraction. This TCR came from a man aged 25-45 years in good health.

For the CDR3, the DNA is TGCGCCAGCGGTAGGACAGGGACGACCGGGGAGCTGTTTTTT. Its translation: CASGRTGTTGELFF. This chain uses TRBV5-1 with TRBJ2-2; TRBD1 matches 8 bases. The J segment lost 5 bases and the V segment lost 7 bases, leaving 7 bases of the junction unmatched. The CDR3 has 14 residues. The germline gives CDR1 SGHRS, CDR2 YFSETQ.